This TCR beta chain was recorded in a study of CD8 T cells in Susac syndrome. Random hexamers were used to reverse transcribe 0.5 to 1 ug of RNA. TCRdb re-called the immunoSEQ multiplex PCR reads through MiXCR, storing one row per CDR3 protein. The sample yields approximately 74,000 distinct CDR3 sequences, 93% seen once. CDR1 and CDR2 (germline): MNHNS, SASEGT. V shed 6 bases, J shed 6 bases, and the junction held 19 bases outside the gene matches. This CDR3 spans 20 amino acids. The sample consisted of CD4+ T cells from PBMCs. The clonotype was recovered from a human donor with Susac syndrome. V usage is TRBV6-1 and J usage is TRBJ2-1; 14 bases are a match to TRBD2. In nucleotides, the CDR3 is TGTGCCAGCAGCTCTGGGTCCGTTGGGACTAGCGGGAGTCTAGTCAATGAGCAGTTCTTC. Residues: CASSSGSVGTSGSLVNEQFF.